Listed below are T cell receptor beta chains from one sample, sequenced in a study of cytomegalovirus exposure and HLA in healthy donors. Using immunoSEQ multiplex PCR, the repertoire was profiled, and TCRdb retains in-frame clones only, with some absent. The sample features over 200,000 clones, with 0.75% to 1% in its top ten. Material for sequencing was PBMCs. Receptor source: a woman aged 30 to 39 in good health and CMV-seropositive. Each CDR3 is given with its conserved first and last residue. The D gene is left open where the match is weak.

j_call v_call d_call cdr3_nt cdr3_aa
TRBJ2-7 TRBV6-5 . TGTGCCAGCAGTTACTCCGGGACTTCCAAATTCTACGAGCAGTACTTC CASSYSGTSKFYEQYF
TRBJ2-2 TRBV5-1 . TGCGCCAGCAGCTTGTCTGACATGTCGTTTGGGGAGCTGTTTTTT CASSLSDMSFGELFF
TRBJ2-6 TRBV29-1 TRBD2 TGCAGCGTTGGGGGGGGGTCTGGGGCCAACGTCCTGACTTTC CSVGGGSGANVLTF
TRBJ1-2 TRBV9 . TGTGCCAGCAGCGGGACAGTTGAACGTAACTATGGCTACACCTTC CASSGTVERNYGYTF
TRBJ1-5 TRBV28 . TGTGCCAGCAGTTCTCAGAGCAATCAGCCCCAGCATTTT CASSSQSNQPQHF
TRBJ1-1 TRBV6-1 TRBD1 TGTGCCAGCACCTACAGGGGGCGAGAAACTGAAGCTTTCTTT CASTYRGRETEAFF
TRBJ2-7 TRBV30 . TGTGCCTGGGATGACTGGAGCTCCTACGAGCAGTACTTC CAWDDWSSYEQYF
TRBJ2-1 TRBV7-8 . TGTGCCAGCAGGCTCTTGGCCACAGGGAATGAGCAGTTCTTC CASRLLATGNEQFF
TRBJ1-4 TRBV6-1 . TGTGCCAGCAGTGATACAGGGAGCCATGAAAAACTGTTTTTT CASSDTGSHEKLFF
TRBJ2-7 TRBV19 TRBD2 TGTGCCAGTAGCCTCGGGACTAGTTACTACGAGCAGTACTTC CASSLGTSYYEQYF
TRBJ2-5 TRBV5-4 TRBD1 TGTGCCAGCAGCTATGGACAGGGGGGGGAGACCCAGTACTTC CASSYGQGGETQYF
TRBJ1-3 TRBV18 . TGTGCCAGCTCACCTACGGAGGGTACTCTCTCTGGAAACACCATATATTTT CASSPTEGTLSGNTIYF
TRBJ2-1 TRBV6-5 TRBD2 TGTGCCAGCAGCTCTAGCGGGGGAACGTACAATGAGCAGTTCTTC CASSSSGGTYNEQFF
TRBJ2-1 TRBV11-2 TRBD2 TGTGCCAGCAGCCCCCACGGGACTAGCGGGCGCAATGAGCAGTTCTTC CASSPHGTSGRNEQFF
TRBJ1-3 TRBV5-1 . TGCGCCAGCAGGGGAGAGAGAAACACCATATATTTT CASRGERNTIYF
TRBJ1-1 TRBV10-3 . TGTGCCACCGGACAGATGAACACTGAAGCTTTCTTT CATGQMNTEAFF
TRBJ1-2 TRBV5-4 . TGTGCCAGCAGCTTGGTCCCGTTAGGGGGGGAGCATGGCTACACCTTC CASSLVPLGGEHGYTF
TRBJ2-2 TRBV9 TRBD2 TGTGCCAGCAGCCTGGGACTAGCGGGGACCGGGGAGCTGTTTTTT CASSLGLAGTGELFF
TRBJ2-7 TRBV27 . TGTGCCAGCAGTTTAGGACCAGGGGCCTACGAGCAGTACTTC CASSLGPGAYEQYF
TRBJ1-5 TRBV6-6 . TGTGCCAGCAGTTACGACAGGACCTTGGTGCCCCAGCATTTT CASSYDRTLVPQHF
TRBJ2-1 TRBV29-1 . TGCAGCGTTGAGGGCGGGTTCGGTTGGGAGCAGTTCTTC CSVEGGFGWEQFF
TRBJ2-2 TRBV4-3 TRBD2 TGCGCCAGCAGCCAAGATCCCACTAGCGGGAGGATCGGGGAGCTGTTTTTT CASSQDPTSGRIGELFF
TRBJ2-3 TRBV2 TRBD2 TGTGCCACCACTCGGAGATACGGGGGGAGCACAGATACGCAGTATTTT CATTRRYGGSTDTQYF
TRBJ2-7 TRBV6-5 TRBD1 TGTGCCAGCAGTGTACAGGGGGGAGTCTACGAGCAGTACTTC CASSVQGGVYEQYF
TRBJ2-7 TRBV7-2 TRBD2 TGTGCCAGTCGGACTAGCGGGAGTCTCTACGAGCAGTACTTC CASRTSGSLYEQYF
TRBJ2-3 TRBV19 . TGTGCCAGTAGTATTGGACGGGAGAGTGCAGATACGCAGTATTTT CASSIGRESADTQYF
TRBJ2-5 TRBV5-6 TRBD1 TGTGCCAGCAGCTTCGGCCAGGGGGCAGGAGAGACCCAGTACTTC CASSFGQGAGETQYF
TRBJ2-5 TRBV4-1 . TGCGCCAGCAGACGGATAGGGGGGGTTGGAGAGACCCAGTACTTC CASRRIGGVGETQYF
TRBJ2-1 TRBV9 . TGTGCCAGCAGCGTAGCTACTAGGGCCTACAATGAGCAGTTCTTC CASSVATRAYNEQFF
TRBJ2-4 TRBV10-1 TRBD1 TGCGCCAGCCCCGGGACAGGAATAGCCAAAAACATTCAGTACTTC CASPGTGIAKNIQYF
TRBJ1-4 TRBV7-2 . TGTGCCAGCAGCTTAGGCAGGCCACCTTCCGAAAAACTGTTTTTT CASSLGRPPSEKLFF
TRBJ2-3 TRBV4-1 TRBD2 TGCGCCAGCAGCCGGCAAAGACTAGCGGGAGGAAGGGATACGCAGTATTTT CASSRQRLAGGRDTQYF
TRBJ2-2 TRBV9 TRBD1 TGTGCCAGCAGCGAACGGACAGGGGTTGCCACCGGGGAGCTGTTTTTT CASSERTGVATGELFF
TRBJ2-7 TRBV6-1 . TGTGCCAGCAGTGAAACGAGAAGAGGGCCTCAATTC CASSETRRGPQF
TRBJ2-7 TRBV5-1 . TGCGCCAGCAGCTTGATTGGACAGACCTACGAGCAGTACTTC CASSLIGQTYEQYF
TRBJ2-7 TRBV5-1 TRBD2 TGCGCCAGCAGCTGGCCGACTAGCGGAAGCTCCTACGAGCAGTACTTC CASSWPTSGSSYEQYF
TRBJ2-2 TRBV19 TRBD2 TGTGCCAGTCGACTAGCGGGGAACACCGGGGAGCTGTTCTTT CASRLAGNTGELFF
TRBJ2-2 TRBV6-1 TRBD2 TGTGCCAGCAGTGTACCGGGACTAGTCGGCACCGGGGAGCTGTTTTTT CASSVPGLVGTGELFF
TRBJ2-3 TRBV2 . TGTGCCAGCAGTGAAGCAGCCCGGAGCACAGATACGCAGTATTTT CASSEAARSTDTQYF
TRBJ1-5 TRBV11-2 . TGTGCCAGCAGCTTAGCGGACACGGGGCCCCAGCATTTT CASSLADTGPQHF
TRBJ1-3 TRBV5-1 . TGCGCCAGCAGCGCAATGGGGCCGGGGGCTGGAAACACCATATATTTT CASSAMGPGAGNTIYF
TRBJ1-2 TRBV19 TRBD1 TGTGCCAGTAGTTCGACAGGGGCTTACTATGGCTACACCTTC CASSSTGAYYGYTF